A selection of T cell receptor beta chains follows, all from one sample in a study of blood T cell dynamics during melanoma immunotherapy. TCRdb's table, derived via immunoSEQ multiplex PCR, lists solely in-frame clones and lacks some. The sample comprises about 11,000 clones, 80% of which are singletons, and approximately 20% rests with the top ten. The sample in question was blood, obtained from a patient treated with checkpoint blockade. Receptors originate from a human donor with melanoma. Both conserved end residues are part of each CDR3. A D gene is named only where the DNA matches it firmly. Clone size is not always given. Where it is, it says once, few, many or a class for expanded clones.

CDR3aa: CASSSSGTVYNEQFF
CDR3nt: TGTGCCAGCAGCTCAAGCGGGACAGTGTACAATGAGCAGTTCTTC
j_gene: TRBJ2-1
abundance: few
d_gene: NA
v_gene: TRBV7-9

CDR3aa: CASSSVLIRPQHF
CDR3nt: TGTGCCAGCAGCTCCGTGTTGATTCGACCCCAGCATTTT
j_gene: TRBJ1-5
abundance: few
d_gene: NA
v_gene: TRBV7-9

CDR3aa: CASTKRQGNTDTQYF
CDR3nt: TGTGCCAGCACCAAAAGACAGGGGAATACAGATACGCAGTATTTT
j_gene: TRBJ2-3
abundance: NA
d_gene: TRBD1
v_gene: TRBV2

CDR3aa: CASRGGAGNTIYF
CDR3nt: TGTGCCAGCAGAGGGGGGGCTGGAAACACCATATATTTT
j_gene: TRBJ1-3
abundance: NA
d_gene: NA
v_gene: TRBV7-9

CDR3aa: CASSSLKTPNTEAFF
CDR3nt: TGTGCCAGCAGCTCGCTTAAGACACCGAACACTGAAGCTTTCTTT
j_gene: TRBJ1-1
abundance: NA
d_gene: NA
v_gene: TRBV7-9

CDR3aa: CASNVNRNQPQHF
CDR3nt: TGTGCCAGTAACGTTAACCGCAATCAGCCCCAGCATTTT
j_gene: TRBJ1-5
abundance: NA
d_gene: NA
v_gene: TRBV19

CDR3aa: CASSLTGMNTEAFF
CDR3nt: TGTGCCAGCTCCCTGACAGGGATGAACACTGAAGCTTTCTTT
j_gene: TRBJ1-1
abundance: few
d_gene: TRBD1
v_gene: TRBV18

CDR3aa: CAWRAGGRNTEAFF
CDR3nt: TGTGCCTGGAGGGCAGGGGGCAGGAACACTGAAGCTTTCTTT
j_gene: TRBJ1-1
abundance: NA
d_gene: TRBD1
v_gene: TRBV30

CDR3aa: CASSSGTSGTYKYNEQFF
CDR3nt: TGTGCCAGCAGTTCCGGGACTAGCGGGACCTACAAATACAATGAGCAGTTCTTC
j_gene: TRBJ2-1
abundance: few
d_gene: TRBD2
v_gene: TRBV28

CDR3aa: CASSLAPSLETQYF
CDR3nt: TGCGCCAGCAGCTTGGCCCCTTCGTTGGAGACCCAGTACTTC
j_gene: TRBJ2-5
abundance: NA
d_gene: NA
v_gene: TRBV5-1

CDR3aa: CASSLGGGPYEQYF
CDR3nt: TGCGCCAGCAGCTTGGGAGGTGGGCCCTACGAGCAGTACTTC
j_gene: TRBJ2-7
abundance: NA
d_gene: NA
v_gene: TRBV5-1

CDR3aa: CASRPTISGLGEAFF
CDR3nt: TGTGCCAGCAGGCCCACTATATCGGGGCTCGGTGAAGCTTTCTTT
j_gene: TRBJ1-1
abundance: NA
d_gene: NA
v_gene: TRBV6-6

CDR3aa: CASGTYYSYNEQFF
CDR3nt: TGTGCCAGCGGCACCTACTACTCCTACAATGAGCAGTTCTTC
j_gene: TRBJ2-1
abundance: NA
d_gene: NA
v_gene: TRBV6-6

CDR3aa: CASSRQGATPDYGYTF
CDR3nt: TGTGCCAGCAGCAGACAGGGTGCTACACCTGACTATGGCTACACCTTC
j_gene: TRBJ1-2
abundance: NA
d_gene: TRBD1
v_gene: TRBV7-8

CDR3aa: CASSPKGNTEAFF
CDR3nt: TGCGCCAGCAGCCCGAAGGGGAACACTGAAGCTTTCTTT
j_gene: TRBJ1-1
abundance: NA
d_gene: NA
v_gene: TRBV5-1

CDR3aa: CASSAGSQEQFF
CDR3nt: TGCGCCAGCAGTGCCGGGTCTCAGGAGCAGTTCTTC
j_gene: TRBJ2-1
abundance: NA
d_gene: NA
v_gene: TRBV10-1

CDR3aa: CASRVYREMNTEAFF
CDR3nt: TGTGCCAGCAGGGTATACAGGGAAATGAACACTGAAGCTTTCTTT
j_gene: TRBJ1-1
abundance: NA
d_gene: NA
v_gene: TRBV12-1

CDR3aa: CSVDPGAGGELFF
CDR3nt: TGCAGCGTGGACCCGGGGGCAGGGGGGGAGCTGTTTTTT
j_gene: TRBJ2-2
abundance: NA
d_gene: NA
v_gene: TRBV29-1

CDR3aa: CASSRGTGRKLFF
CDR3nt: TGCGCCAGCAGCCGTGGGACAGGGCGGAAACTGTTTTTT
j_gene: TRBJ1-4
abundance: NA
d_gene: TRBD1
v_gene: TRBV4-3

CDR3aa: CASSYSSGRFKTEAFF
CDR3nt: TGTGCCAGCAGTTACTCGTCAGGTAGATTCAAAACTGAAGCTTTCTTT
j_gene: TRBJ1-1
abundance: NA
d_gene: NA
v_gene: TRBV6-5

CDR3aa: CASSLMNQPQHF
CDR3nt: TGTGCCAGCAGCTTAATGAATCAGCCCCAGCATTTT
j_gene: TRBJ1-5
abundance: NA
d_gene: NA
v_gene: TRBV7-2

CDR3aa: CASSIGASGGARDIQYF
CDR3nt: TGTGCCAGTAGTATAGGGGCTAGCGGGGGGGCCAGGGACATTCAGTACTTC
j_gene: TRBJ2-4
abundance: NA
d_gene: TRBD2
v_gene: TRBV19

CDR3aa: CASSPGGQGTGGYTF
CDR3nt: TGTGCCAGCAGCCCAGGGGGACAGGGGACAGGAGGCTACACCTTC
j_gene: TRBJ1-2
abundance: NA
d_gene: TRBD1
v_gene: TRBV28

CDR3aa: CASGHVDLGYTF
CDR3nt: TGTGCCAGCGGACACGTCGACTTGGGCTACACCTTC
j_gene: TRBJ1-2
abundance: NA
d_gene: NA
v_gene: TRBV28

CDR3aa: CASSPHQGVTEAFF
CDR3nt: TGCGCCAGCAGCCCCCACCAGGGGGTCACTGAAGCTTTCTTT
j_gene: TRBJ1-1
abundance: few
d_gene: TRBD1
v_gene: TRBV5-1

CDR3aa: CASSFHRQNTEAFF
CDR3nt: TGTGCCAGCAGTTTTCACCGACAGAACACTGAAGCTTTCTTT
j_gene: TRBJ1-1
abundance: NA
d_gene: NA
v_gene: TRBV27

CDR3aa: CASSSPGQGLANTGELFF
CDR3nt: TGTGCCAGTAGTAGTCCGGGACAGGGCCTCGCGAACACCGGGGAGCTGTTTTTT
j_gene: TRBJ2-2
abundance: NA
d_gene: TRBD1
v_gene: TRBV19

CDR3aa: CASRAGTAYEQYF
CDR3nt: TGTGCCAGCAGAGCCGGGACAGCCTACGAGCAGTACTTC
j_gene: TRBJ2-7
abundance: NA
d_gene: TRBD1
v_gene: TRBV28

CDR3aa: CASSLERGPYNEQFF
CDR3nt: TGTGCCAGCAGCTTAGAGCGGGGGCCTTACAATGAGCAGTTCTTC
j_gene: TRBJ2-1
abundance: once
d_gene: TRBD2
v_gene: TRBV7-2

CDR3aa: CASTSPGQGNEKLFF
CDR3nt: TGTGCCAGCACAAGCCCGGGACAGGGTAATGAAAAACTGTTTTTT
j_gene: TRBJ1-4
abundance: NA
d_gene: TRBD1
v_gene: TRBV28

CDR3aa: CASSIERGRGTEAFF
CDR3nt: TGTGCCAGTAGTATAGAACGAGGGAGGGGTACTGAAGCTTTCTTT
j_gene: TRBJ1-1
abundance: few
d_gene: NA
v_gene: TRBV19

CDR3aa: CASSQNRGQETQYF
CDR3nt: TGTGCCAGCAGCCAGAACAGGGGCCAAGAGACCCAGTACTTC
j_gene: TRBJ2-5
abundance: NA
d_gene: TRBD1
v_gene: TRBV14

CDR3aa: CASSLVGNEQFF
CDR3nt: TGTGCCAGCAGCTTAGTTGGAAACGAGCAGTTCTTC
j_gene: TRBJ2-1
abundance: NA
d_gene: NA
v_gene: TRBV7-9

CDR3aa: CASSQETTYNEQFF
CDR3nt: TGTGCCAGCAGCCAAGAGACTACCTACAATGAGCAGTTCTTC
j_gene: TRBJ2-1
abundance: NA
d_gene: NA
v_gene: TRBV4-2

CDR3aa: CASSRGTGSATNEKLFF
CDR3nt: TGCGCCAGCAGCCGGGGGACAGGGAGCGCAACTAATGAAAAACTGTTTTTT
j_gene: TRBJ1-4
abundance: NA
d_gene: TRBD1
v_gene: TRBV5-1

CDR3aa: CASSPDGNSPLHF
CDR3nt: TGTGCCAGCAGTCCGGACGGTAATTCACCCCTCCACTTT
j_gene: TRBJ1-6
abundance: NA
d_gene: NA
v_gene: TRBV28

CDR3aa: CASSEPGRGNSPLHF
CDR3nt: TGTGCCAGCAGTGAGCCGGGCAGGGGCAATTCACCCCTCCACTTT
j_gene: TRBJ1-6
abundance: NA
d_gene: NA
v_gene: TRBV28

CDR3aa: CASSPKGTVDNSPLHF
CDR3nt: TGTGCCAGCTCACCTAAAGGGACAGTAGATAATTCACCCCTCCACTTT
j_gene: TRBJ1-6
abundance: NA
d_gene: TRBD1
v_gene: TRBV18

CDR3aa: CASSPGQGPNYGYTF
CDR3nt: TGTGCCAGCAGCCCGGGACAGGGACCTAACTATGGCTACACCTTC
j_gene: TRBJ1-2
abundance: once
d_gene: TRBD1
v_gene: TRBV11-1

CDR3aa: CASSQAVSGRGYTF
CDR3nt: TGTGCCAGCAGCCAAGCAGTTTCGGGGAGAGGCTACACCTTC
j_gene: TRBJ1-2
abundance: NA
d_gene: NA
v_gene: TRBV14

CDR3aa: CASSPTRNTGELFF
CDR3nt: TGTGCCAGCAGCCCTACAAGGAACACCGGGGAGCTGTTTTTT
j_gene: TRBJ2-2
abundance: NA
d_gene: NA
v_gene: TRBV14

CDR3aa: CASSTTGPNQPQHF
CDR3nt: TGTGCCAGCAGCACAACAGGGCCCAATCAGCCCCAGCATTTT
j_gene: TRBJ1-5
abundance: medium-sized
d_gene: NA
v_gene: TRBV28

CDR3aa: CASSPRQDYGYTF
CDR3nt: TGTGCCAGCAGTCCCCGACAAGACTATGGCTACACCTTC
j_gene: TRBJ1-2
abundance: NA
d_gene: NA
v_gene: TRBV2

CDR3aa: CASRWGPGVGYTF
CDR3nt: TGTGCCAGCAGATGGGGACCGGGGGTCGGCTACACCTTC
j_gene: TRBJ1-2
abundance: NA
d_gene: NA
v_gene: TRBV28

CDR3aa: CAIRPGQGSVETQYF
CDR3nt: TGTGCCATCAGGCCAGGACAGGGAAGTGTTGAGACCCAGTACTTC
j_gene: TRBJ2-5
abundance: NA
d_gene: TRBD1
v_gene: TRBV10-3

CDR3aa: CAISEPWGGQREETQYF
CDR3nt: TGTGCCATCAGTGAGCCCTGGGGGGGACAGAGGGAGGAGACCCAGTACTTC
j_gene: TRBJ2-5
abundance: NA
d_gene: NA
v_gene: TRBV10-3